The source of this T cell receptor beta chain is a study of blood T cell repertoires in COVID-19. TCRdb keeps only in-frame clones here, not all; method: immunoSEQ multiplex PCR. The data show approximately 150,000 clones, about 87% seen once. There are 15 residues in the CDR3. Germline lookup yields CDR1 MGHDK and CDR2 SYGVNS. V shed 2 bases and J 2 bases; nucleotides not matched to a gene: 3. This clonotype was obtained from a human donor with COVID-19, enrolled during active disease. The donor label of this sample is uncertain. Sequencing was carried out using peripheral blood. The chain employs TRBV25-1 and TRBJ2-1; 7 bases match TRBD2. The CDR3 region has the DNA TGTGCCAGCAGTGAAGCGGGGGATCCCTACAATGAGCAGTTCTTC. Its protein is CASSEAGDPYNEQFF. The full variable domain, completed using reference TRBV25-1 and TRBJ2-1, is EADIYQTPRYLVIGTGKKITLECSQTMGHDKMYWYQQDPGMELHLIHYSYGVNSTEKGDLSSESTVSRIRTEHFPLTLESARPSHTSQYLCASSEAGDPYNEQFFGPGTRLTVL.